The clone carrying this T cell receptor beta chain has a count of ten or more. This record comes from a study of T-cell reconstitution after alpha-beta-depleted transplantation in children. The J segment lost 5 bases and the V segment lost 5 bases, leaving 7 bases of the junction unmatched. The CDR3 spans 14 residues. Germline CDR1 is SGHDN and CDR2 is FVKESK. Preparation of the TCRbeta library used unique molecular identifiers. TCRdb itself ran the PCR reads through MiXCR, one entry per CDR3 protein. The sample carries more than 200,000 distinct CDR3 sequences, approximately 9.8% recorded once. The rearrangement links TRBV14 to TRBJ1-2; 8 bases are shared with TRBD1. The sequenced sample was PBMCs from the stem cell graft donor, obtained from the stem cell graft. This TCR was recovered from a human donor who donated a stem cell graft to a child with SCID. In DNA form, the CDR3 reads TGTGCCAGCAGCTTCTGGGACAGGCCTTATGGCTACACCTTC. Its translation: CASSFWDRPYGYTF.